The sequence of this T cell receptor (beta chain) was determined in a study of cytomegalovirus exposure and HLA in healthy donors. Whole-study findings and limits: A classifier reportedly called cytomegalovirus status with high sensitivity and specificity. CMV serostatus was the sole immune exposure data available. A later analysis found that most CMV-associated TCR beta chains appeared HLA-restricted.

Amplification used 60 Vbeta primers and 13 Jbeta primers. Authors' processing steps: In a later analysis, the count reached 75 million to 90 million unique TCR beta chains, with about 9.9 million shared. The protocol was immunoSEQ multiplex PCR, while the TCRdb copy is restricted to in-frame clones and leaves out a portion. V and J calls plus clone size are reproduced from that table; the DNA served to infer D and trimming. The data contain about 190,000 clones, roughly 87% of them singletons. Trimming removed 5 bases from V and 2 bases from J; junction bases left unmatched: 3. The CDR3 is made up of 14 amino acids. Germline V CDR1 and CDR2: SGHTS, YDEGEE. As concerns this clone: Its matching antigen is unknown.

V and J are TRBV5-8 and TRBJ2-7; TRBD1 aligns across 11 bases. This TCR was recovered from a boy aged 2 to 10 in good health and CMV-seronegative. The sample consisted of PBMCs. CDR3 DNA: TGTGCCAGCAGGCCGGGACAGGGGGCCTACGAGCAGTACTTC. Translating gives CASRPGQGAYEQYF.